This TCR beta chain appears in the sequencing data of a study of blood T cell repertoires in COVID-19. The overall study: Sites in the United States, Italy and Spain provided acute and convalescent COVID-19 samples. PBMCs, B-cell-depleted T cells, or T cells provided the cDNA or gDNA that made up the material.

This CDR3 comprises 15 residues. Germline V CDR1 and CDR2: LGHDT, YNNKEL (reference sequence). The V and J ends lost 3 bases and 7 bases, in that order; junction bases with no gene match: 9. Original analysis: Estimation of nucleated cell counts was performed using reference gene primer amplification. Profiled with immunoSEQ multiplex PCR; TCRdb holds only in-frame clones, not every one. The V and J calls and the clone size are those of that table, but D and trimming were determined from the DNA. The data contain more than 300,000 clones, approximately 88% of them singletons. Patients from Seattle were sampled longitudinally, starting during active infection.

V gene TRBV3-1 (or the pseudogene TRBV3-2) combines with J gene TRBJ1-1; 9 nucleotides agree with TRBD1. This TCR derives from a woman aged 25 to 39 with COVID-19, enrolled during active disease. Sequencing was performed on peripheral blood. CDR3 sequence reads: CASSHANRGRIEAFF. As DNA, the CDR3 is TGTGCCAGCAGCCATGCCAACAGGGGGCGAATTGAAGCTTTCTTT.